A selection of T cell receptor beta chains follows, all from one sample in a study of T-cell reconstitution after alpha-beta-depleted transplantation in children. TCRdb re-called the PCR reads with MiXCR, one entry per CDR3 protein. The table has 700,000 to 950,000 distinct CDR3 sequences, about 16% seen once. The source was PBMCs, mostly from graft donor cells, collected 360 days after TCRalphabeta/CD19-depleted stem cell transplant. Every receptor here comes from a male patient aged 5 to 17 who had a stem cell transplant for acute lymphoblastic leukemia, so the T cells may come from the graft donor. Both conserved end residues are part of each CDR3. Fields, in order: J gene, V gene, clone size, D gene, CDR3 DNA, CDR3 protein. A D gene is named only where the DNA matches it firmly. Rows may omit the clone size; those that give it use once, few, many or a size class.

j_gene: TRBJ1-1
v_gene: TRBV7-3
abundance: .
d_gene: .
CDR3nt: TGTGCCAGCAGCCCCGGACACGTAATGTCGAACACTGAAGCTTTCTTT
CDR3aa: CASSPGHVMSNTEAFF

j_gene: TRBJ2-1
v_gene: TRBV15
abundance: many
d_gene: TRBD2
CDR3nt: TGTGCCACCAGCAGGAGATCGGCGGGAGTGAATGAGCAGTTCTTC
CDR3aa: CATSRRSAGVNEQFF

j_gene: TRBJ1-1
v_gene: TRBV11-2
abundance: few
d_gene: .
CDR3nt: TGTGCCAGCAGCGACAGTATTATGAACACTGAAGCTTTCTTT
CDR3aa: CASSDSIMNTEAFF

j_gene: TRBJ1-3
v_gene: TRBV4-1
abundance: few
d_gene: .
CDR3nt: TGCGCCAGCAGCCGTAGCCCAGGGGCGCGTGGGGACACCATATATTTT
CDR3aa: CASSRSPGARGDTIYF

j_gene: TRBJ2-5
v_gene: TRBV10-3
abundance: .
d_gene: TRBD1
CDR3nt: TGTGCCATCAGTGAGCCGGACAGGGGGCAGAAGACCCAGTACTTC
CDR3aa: CAISEPDRGQKTQYF

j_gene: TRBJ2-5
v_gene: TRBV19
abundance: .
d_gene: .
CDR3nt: TGTGCCAGTAGTATAGGCAAGGAAGAGACCCAGTACTTC
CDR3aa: CASSIGKEETQYF

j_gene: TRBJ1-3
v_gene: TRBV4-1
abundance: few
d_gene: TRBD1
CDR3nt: TGCGCCAGCAGCCAACCGATTACAGGGGGAGGAGGAAACACCATATATTTT
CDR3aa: CASSQPITGGGGNTIYF

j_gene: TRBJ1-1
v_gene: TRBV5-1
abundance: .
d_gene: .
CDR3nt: TGCGCCAGCAGCCCCCTATCGATGGCGGAGACTGAAGCTTTCTTT
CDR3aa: CASSPLSMAETEAFF

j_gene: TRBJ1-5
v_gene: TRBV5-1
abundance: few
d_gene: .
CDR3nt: TGCGCCAGCAGCCTTGTGTCAGGGGATCAGCCCCAGCATTTT
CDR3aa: CASSLVSGDQPQHF

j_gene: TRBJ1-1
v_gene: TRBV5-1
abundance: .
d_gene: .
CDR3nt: TGCGCCAGCAGCCGAATACGAAACACTGAAGCTTTCTTT
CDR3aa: CASSRIRNTEAFF

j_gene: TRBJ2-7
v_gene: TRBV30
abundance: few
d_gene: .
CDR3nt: TGTGCCTGGAGTGCTACCAATTGGGGGAGCTCCTACGAGCAGTACTTC
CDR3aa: CAWSATNWGSSYEQYF

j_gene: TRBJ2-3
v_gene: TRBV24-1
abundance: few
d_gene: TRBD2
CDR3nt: TGTGCCACCAGTGATCCGGGGACTAGCGGGATTGGAGATACGCAGTATTTT
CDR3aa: CATSDPGTSGIGDTQYF

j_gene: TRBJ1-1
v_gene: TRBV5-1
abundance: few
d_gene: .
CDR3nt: TGCGGCAGTCGAGAATCCGGGACTGAAGCTTTCTTT
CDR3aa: CGSRESGTEAFF

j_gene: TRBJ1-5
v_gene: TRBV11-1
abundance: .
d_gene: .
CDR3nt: TGTGCCAGCAGCTTAGAACAGTGGTTCAATCAGCCCCAGCATTTT
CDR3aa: CASSLEQWFNQPQHF

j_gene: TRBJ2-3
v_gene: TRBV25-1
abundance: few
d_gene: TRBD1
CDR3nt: TGTGCCAGCAGTACCGGGACAGACACAGATACGCAGTATTTT
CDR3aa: CASSTGTDTDTQYF

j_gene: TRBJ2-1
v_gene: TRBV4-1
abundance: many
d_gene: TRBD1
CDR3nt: TGCGCCAGCAGCCAAGACTTACAGGGGAACAATGAGCAGTTCTTC
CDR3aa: CASSQDLQGNNEQFF

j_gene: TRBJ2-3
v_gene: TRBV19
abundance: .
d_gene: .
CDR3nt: TGTGCCAGTAGTATCTTCGGGGGAGCCACAGATACGCAGTATTTT
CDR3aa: CASSIFGGATDTQYF

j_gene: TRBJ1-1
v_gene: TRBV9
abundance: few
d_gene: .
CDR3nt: TGTGCCAGCAGCGCTGGGGCCGGGGCAGCTTTCTTT
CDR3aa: CASSAGAGAAFF

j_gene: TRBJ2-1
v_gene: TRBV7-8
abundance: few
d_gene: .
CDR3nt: TGTGCCAGCAGCTTGTACTTTGGGGGACCGGGAAATGAGCAGTTCTTC
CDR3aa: CASSLYFGGPGNEQFF

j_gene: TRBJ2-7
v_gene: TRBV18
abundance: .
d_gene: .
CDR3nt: TGTGCCGGGGGGGCTTCCTACGAGCAGTACTTC
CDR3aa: CAGGASYEQYF

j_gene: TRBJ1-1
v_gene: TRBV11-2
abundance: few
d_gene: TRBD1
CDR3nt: TGTGCCAGCAGCACCCGAGGGGGAGCAGGGGGGGTGAACACTGAAGCTTTCTTT
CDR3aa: CASSTRGGAGGVNTEAFF

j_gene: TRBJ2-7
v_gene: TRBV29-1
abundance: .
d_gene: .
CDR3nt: TGCAGCGTTGATGGGTTGGAGGAATCCTCCTACGAGCAGTACTTC
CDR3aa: CSVDGLEESSYEQYF

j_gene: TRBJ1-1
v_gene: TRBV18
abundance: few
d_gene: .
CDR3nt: TGTGCCAGCTCACCCTCCCACACCTCGAACACTGAAGCTTTCTTT
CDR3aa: CASSPSHTSNTEAFF

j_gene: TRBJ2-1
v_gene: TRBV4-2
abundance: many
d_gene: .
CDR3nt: TGTGCCAGCAGCCAAGATGGCAGCTACAATGAGCAGTTCTTC
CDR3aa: CASSQDGSYNEQFF

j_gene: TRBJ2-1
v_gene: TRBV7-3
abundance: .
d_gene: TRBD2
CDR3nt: TGTGCCAGCAGCTTAAGTACCGGGAGGGCCGGGGATGAGCAGTTCTTC
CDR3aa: CASSLSTGRAGDEQFF